Below, 13 T cell receptor beta chains from the same sample are listed, as sequenced in a study of T cells in Graves' hyperthyroidism and ophthalmopathy. TCR beta CDR3 sequences were amplified from RNA transcripts. When the TCR CDR3 underwent first-round RT-PCR, the HTBI primer set was used. TCRdb reprocessed the multiplex PCR reads via MiXCR and lists one record per CDR3 protein. Of about 380,000 distinct CDR3 sequences in the sample, roughly 14% were seen once. The sequenced sample was blood. The receptors were sampled from a man aged 25 to 45 with Graves' hyperthyroidism that later progressed to Graves' ophthalmopathy.

This clonotype was seen a handful of times. The genes are TRBV27 and TRBJ2-7; the D gene could be TRBD1 or TRBD2 (5 bases each). Germline V gene sequence: CDR1 MNHEY, CDR2 SMNVEV (reference sequence). With 3 bases removed from V and 3 bases from J, the gap between germline ends came to 12 bases. The CDR3 length is 14 residues. The DNA of the CDR3 is TGTGCCAGCAGTTTGGGGGTAGTTGACTACGAGCAGTACTTC. Amino acids: CASSLGVVDYEQYF.

This clonotype showed up many times. The rearrangement links TRBV20-1 to TRBJ2-7; TRBD2 aligns across 7 bases. The CDR3 is 14 residues long. Trimming took 3 bases from V and 0 from J; bases not matched to a gene: 5. Germline loops: CDR1 DFQATT, CDR2 SNEGSKA (reference sequence). The CDR3 loop reads CSASAGEVSYEQYF. DNA of the CDR3: TGCAGTGCTAGTGCGGGGGAAGTCTCCTACGAGCAGTACTTC.

This clonotype appeared many times. The chain recombines TRBV15 with TRBJ1-2; perhaps TRBD1 as D (5 bases). CDR1 and CDR2 (germline): LNHNV, YYDKDF (reference sequence). The CDR3 loop spans 15 amino acids. The V and J ends lost 1 base and 2 bases respectively, with 11 bases between them. CDR3 sequence: CATSRARQRNYGYTF. CDR3 in DNA: TGTGCCACCAGCAGAGCCAGACAGAGAAACTATGGCTACACCTTC.

The rearrangement links TRBV7-6 to TRBJ2-1; no clear D gene. The CDR3 has 13 residues. Trimming shortened V by 5 bases and J by 7 bases, and 12 bases separated the two germline ends. CDR1 and CDR2 (germline): SGHVS, FNYEAQ. CDR3 coding DNA: TGTGCCAGCAGCCAAATCCACAGTAATGAGCAGTTCTTC. Its protein is CASSQIHSNEQFF.

The gene calls are TRBV5-6 and TRBJ2-3; D not resolved. The V gene's germline CDR1 is SGHDT and CDR2 YYEEEE. The CDR3 loop spans 17 amino acids. Trimming removed 1 base at V and 4 bases at J, with 19 bases between. The chain's CDR3 is CASSLNSGQPFADTQYF. CDR3 bases: TGTGCCAGCAGCTTGAATTCCGGGCAGCCCTTCGCAGATACGCAGTATTTT.

This clonotype was observed at least ten times. This chain joins TRBV5-1 and TRBJ1-1; possible D gene TRBD1, 6 bases. V shed 5 bases and J shed 8 bases, with 13 bases lying between them. The CDR3 runs 12 residues. Germline assignment: CDR1 SGHRS and CDR2 YFSETQ. The CDR3 region has the DNA TGCGCCAGCAGAGGCTGGACAGTGGAAGCTTTCTTT. It codes for CASRGWTVEAFF.

Ten or more counts support this clonotype. V is TRBV12-3 or TRBV12-4 and J is TRBJ2-5; 9 bases are a match to TRBD2. After removal of 6 bases from V and 4 bases from J, the junction contained 0 bases not matched to a gene. The CDR3 consists of 12 residues. The CDR3: CASRGLAETQYF. CDR3 sequence (DNA): TGTGCCAGCAGGGGACTAGCAGAGACCCAGTACTTC.

This clonotype has a count of ten or more. The genes are TRBV12-3 or TRBV12-4 and TRBJ1-5; D is uncertain. Trimming removed 6 bases from V and 7 bases from J, with 13 bases in between. The CDR3 length is 13 residues. CDR3 nucleotides: TGTGCCAGCAGCCGTAGGTCGCGGCAGCCCCAGCATTTT. Translation: CASSRRSRQPQHF.

The rearrangement links TRBV29-1 to TRBJ2-2, with 8 bases lining up with TRBD2. CDR3 length equals 15 residues. CDR1 SQVTM and CDR2 ANQGSEA come from the germline V gene. The V segment lost 3 bases and the J segment 5 bases; nucleotides outside the gene matches: 8. The CDR3 DNA reads as TGCAGCGTTGAGCTGGCGGGGGGTCCTACCGGGGAGCTGTTTTTT. It encodes CSVELAGGPTGELFF.

V and J are TRBV11-2 and TRBJ1-3, with D possibly TRBD1 on 5 matching bases. With 7 bases removed from V and 2 bases from J, the gap between germline ends came to 15 bases. The CDR3 has 15 amino acids. Per germline, CDR1 SGHAT and CDR2 FQNNGV. The CDR3 loop is CASTGTGGAGNTIYF. CDR3 in DNA: TGTGCCAGCACTGGAACGGGGGGGGCTGGAAACACCATATATTTT.

This clonotype showed up just a few times. V is TRBV7-2 and J is TRBJ1-6; D not certain. In germline, CDR1 is SGHTA, CDR2 FQGNSA. The CDR3 loop spans 14 amino acids. The V and J ends lost 4 bases and 7 bases respectively, with 11 bases between them. Written as DNA, the CDR3 is TGTGCCAGCAGCTCGGGCAGCCCCAATTCACCCCTCCACTTT. Translated: CASSSGSPNSPLHF.

This clonotype came up many times. The rearrangement uses TRBV18 and TRBJ2-5; unclear D gene. V dropped 3 bases and J dropped 2 bases, with 10 bases sitting between them. This CDR3 region has 14 residues. The V gene's germline CDR1 is KGHSH and CDR2 LQKENI. The CDR3 sequence is CASSPKADQETQYF. CDR3 in DNA: TGTGCCAGCTCACCGAAGGCTGATCAAGAGACCCAGTACTTC.

The chain links TRBV6-9 to TRBJ1-4; 10 bases are shared with TRBD1. The CDR3 is 15 amino acids. Germline V gives CDR1 MNHGY, CDR2 SVAAGI. V trimming: 4 bases; J trimming: 7 bases; junction bases outside the gene matches: 6. The CDR3, as DNA: TGTGCCAGCAGTTCGACAGGGGGCGCGTTTGAAAAACTGTTTTTT. Protein product: CASSSTGGAFEKLFF.